The 2 T cell receptor beta chains below come from one sample, sequenced in a study of EBV T-cell therapy then PD-1 blockade in nasopharyngeal carcinoma. These receptors lack a known antigen. Libraries were prepared by immunoSEQ multiplex PCR; TCRdb keeps only in-frame clonotypes and omits some of them. Here the sample spans about 20,000 clones, about 81% being singletons. The time point: 266 days after commencement of treatment, after nivolumab therapy. Treatment described: AdE1-LMPpoly-expanded autologous EBV-specific T-cell therapy followed by anti-PD-1 nivolumab. Sample: CD8+ T cells from blood, taken at roughly day 250 from a patient whose treatment included autologous EBV-specific T cells and nivolumab. The receptors were gathered from a man aged 40-50 years with nasopharyngeal carcinoma.

The V gene is TRBV6-5, the J gene TRBJ2-2; TRBD1 aligns across 7 bases. V lost 6 bases to trimming and J lost 3 bases; unmatched junction nucleotides: 4. The CDR3 consists of 14 residues. Germline loops: CDR1 MNHEY, CDR2 SVGAGI. DNA for the CDR3: TGTGCCAGCAGGGCTGGACAGGACACCGGGGAGCTGTTTTTT. It specifies CASRAGQDTGELFF.

The J gene is TRBJ2-1, the V gene TRBV6-2 or TRBV6-3; D perhaps matches TRBD2 (6 bases). Trimming cost V 2 bases and J 6 bases, with 14 bases left between them. There are 15 residues in the CDR3. CDR1 is MNHEY, CDR2 SVGEGT, per germline. CDR3 protein: CASSYGTQGGNEQFF. In DNA, the CDR3 is TGTGCCAGCAGTTACGGGACTCAGGGAGGCAATGAGCAGTTCTTC.